A single sample is the source of the 27 T cell receptor beta chains below, sequenced in a study of cytomegalovirus exposure and HLA in healthy donors. PCR involved 60 Vbeta and 13 Jbeta primers. Profiled with immunoSEQ multiplex PCR; TCRdb holds only in-frame clones, not every one. The table records approximately 150,000 clones, roughly 80% of them present only once. Sequenced material: PBMCs. The receptor source for this set is a woman in her 30s in good health and CMV-seronegative.

V is TRBV29-1 and J is TRBJ2-3; TRBD1 might be the D (6 bases). CDR3 size: 13 residues. V lost 7 bases and J lost 1, with 12 bases in between. CDR1 and CDR2 (germline): SQVTM, ANQGSEA. CDR3: CSANRARTDTQYF. DNA for the CDR3: TGCAGCGCAAACAGGGCCCGCACAGATACGCAGTATTTT.

This chain links TRBV7-9 with TRBJ2-1; 7 bases map to TRBD2. V shed 5 bases, J shed 4 bases, and the junction held 11 bases outside the gene matches. Germline CDR1 is SEHNR and CDR2 is FQNEAQ (reference sequence). The length of the CDR3 is 16 residues. CDR3 sequence reads: CASSPTSSGVYNEQFF. DNA of the CDR3: TGTGCCAGCAGCCCAACTTCCAGCGGGGTTTACAATGAGCAGTTCTTC.

The chain recombines TRBV12-5 with TRBJ1-5, with 7 bases matching TRBD1. With V trimmed by 0 bases and J by 2 bases, 7 bases remained unmatched. The CDR3 length is 17 residues. Germline V gene lookup returns CDR1 LGHNT and CDR2 FRNRAP. The DNA for the CDR3 is TGTGCTAGTGGTTTGGTACCCGACAGGGTAGGCAATCAGCCCCAGCATTTT. This translates into CASGLVPDRVGNQPQHF.

The chain carries TRBV10-2 and TRBJ2-1; TRBD2 aligns across 11 bases. Germline trimming cut 2 bases from V and 6 bases from J; bases unmatched to any gene: 18. This CDR3 contains 20 residues. CDR1 is WSHSY and CDR2 is SAAADI in the germline V gene. As DNA, the CDR3 is TGCGCCAGCAGTGAGAGGGAGACTAGCGGGACCCCACTGTCTAGCAATGAGCAGTTCTTC. As protein: CASSERETSGTPLSSNEQFF.

The chain has TRBV11-2 and TRBJ1-6, with TRBD1 identical over 7 bases. CDR1 is SGHAT and CDR2 is FQNNGV in the germline V gene. V shed 7 bases, J shed 8 bases, and the junction held 5 bases outside the gene matches. This CDR3 region has 13 residues. The CDR3 DNA sequence: TGTGCCAGCACCCCAGGGGGTGATTCACCCCTCCACTTT. Encoded protein: CASTPGGDSPLHF. The full variable domain, its missing parts supplied by reference TRBV11-2 and TRBJ1-6, is EAGVAQSPRYKIIEKRQSVAFWCNPISGHATLYWYQQILGQGPKLLIQFQNNGVVDDSQLPKDRFSAERLKGVDSTLKIQPAKLEDSAVYLCASTPGGDSPLHFGNGTRLTVT.

This chain joins TRBV11-1 and TRBJ1-1, with 7 bases identical to TRBD1. The CDR3 covers 17 residues. In germline, CDR1 is SGHAT, CDR2 FQDESV (reference sequence). With 0 bases clipped from V and 0 bases from J, the junction kept 7 bases outside the gene matches. The CDR3 region is CASSLAIRDSMNTEAFF. The CDR3 nucleotides read TGTGCCAGCAGCTTAGCGATTAGGGACAGCATGAACACTGAAGCTTTCTTT. Together with reference TRBV11-1 and TRBJ1-1, the CDR3 gives the full variable domain: EAEVAQSPRYKITEKSQAVAFWCDPISGHATLYWYRQILGQGPELLVQFQDESVVDDSQLPKDRFSAERLKGVDSTLKIQPAELGDSAMYLCASSLAIRDSMNTEAFFGQGTRLTVV.

This chain links TRBV13 with TRBJ2-5, with D possibly being TRBD2 (6 bases). The V gene's germline CDR1 is PRHDT and CDR2 FYEKMQ (reference sequence). The CDR3 length is 13 residues. V lost 7 bases and J 6 bases, leaving 15 bases between the germline ends. In nucleotides, the CDR3 is TGTGCCAGCACCCCTCAGGCGGGGAAGACCCAGTACTTC. Translating it yields CASTPQAGKTQYF.

This rearrangement joins TRBV29-1 to TRBJ2-3, with unresolved D. Deletions cut 7 bases from V and 6 bases from J, with 8 bases between. The CDR3 extends over 10 amino acids. Looked up from germline, CDR1 is SQVTM and CDR2 is ANQGSEA. The CDR3 DNA is TGCAGCGCCGCCAGGGATACGCAGTATTTT. Translation: CSAARDTQYF.

V is TRBV7-9 and J is TRBJ2-5, with D perhaps TRBD2 (6 bases). Germline CDR1 is SEHNR and CDR2 is FQNEAQ (reference sequence). Trimming removed 2 bases from V and 5 bases from J, with 18 bases in between. The CDR3 length is 16 residues. The CDR3 protein is CASSLWSGSGVETQYF. DNA of the CDR3: TGTGCCAGCAGCTTATGGTCCGGGAGTGGTGTCGAGACCCAGTACTTC. Combining the CDR3 with reference TRBV7-9 and TRBJ2-5 gives the whole variable domain DTGVSQNPRHKITKRGQNVTFRCDPISEHNRLYWYRQTLGQGPEFLTYFQNEAQLEKSRLLSDRFSAERPKGSFSTLEIQRTEQGDSAMYLCASSLWSGSGVETQYFGPGTRLLVL.

The gene calls are TRBV5-1 and TRBJ1-6, with D possibly matching TRBD1 (5 bases). Trimming took off 4 bases at V and 5 bases at J, with 13 bases between the two ends. Germline V gene data show CDR1 as SGHRS and CDR2 as YFSETQ. This CDR3 has 15 residues. CDR3 loop: CASSQDSIDNSPLHF. The CDR3, as DNA: TGCGCCAGCAGCCAAGACAGTATAGATAATTCACCCCTCCACTTT.

The chain employs TRBV28 and TRBJ1-4, with a possible D match to TRBD1 (5 bases). Trimming cost V 0 bases and J 4 bases, with 9 bases left between them. Germline CDR1 and CDR2: MDHEN and SYDVKM. There are 15 residues in the CDR3. The CDR3 sequence is CASSLWRQSNEKLFF. CDR3 DNA: TGTGCCAGCAGTTTATGGAGACAGAGTAATGAAAAACTGTTTTTT.

The chain recombines TRBV4-3 with TRBJ1-1; TRBD1 is a possible D gene (5 bases). The CDR3 runs 16 residues. Germline CDR1 reads LGHNA; CDR2 reads YSLEER. Deletions cut 0 bases from V and 5 bases from J, with 16 bases between. CDR3 coding DNA: TGCGCCAGCAGCCAAGATGTAGGTATGCGGGGGACTGAAGCTTTCTTT. This translates into CASSQDVGMRGTEAFF.

CDR3 coding DNA: TGTGCCAGCAGCCCCTTCGGAGGAAACACTGAAGCTTTCTTT. Translated, it gives CASSPFGGNTEAFF. The chain couples TRBV7-2 to TRBJ1-1; D is undetermined. The CDR3 is 14 residues long. Germline V gene lookup returns CDR1 SGHTA and CDR2 FQGNSA. Trimming left V 5 bases short and J 2 bases short, with 12 bases between.

The chain links TRBV19 to TRBJ2-1, with TRBD2 identical over 9 bases. The CDR3 spans 13 residues. Germline-derived CDR1 and CDR2 are LNHDA and SQIVND (reference sequence). Trimming at V came to 9 bases and at J to 2 bases, leaving 2 bases not matched to a gene. Written as DNA, the CDR3 is TGTGCCAGGAAGCGGGGGGCCTACAATGAGCAGTTCTTC. It is translated as CARKRGAYNEQFF.

This sequence joins TRBV5-1 and TRBJ1-2; TRBD1 agrees at 7 bases. V was pared by 2 bases and J by 5 bases, with 6 bases of the junction left unmatched. CDR3 length: 14 amino acids. The germline V gene encodes CDR1 SGHRS and CDR2 YFSETQ. CDR3: CASSLLTGSYGYTF. The CDR3 nucleotides are TGCGCCAGCAGCTTATTGACAGGGTCTTATGGCTACACCTTC.

The chain has TRBV5-1 and TRBJ1-2; D might be TRBD1 (6 bases). This CDR3 contains 15 residues. In germline, CDR1 is SGHRS, CDR2 YFSETQ. V was clipped by 4 bases and J by 6 bases, with 19 bases between them. CDR3 amino acids: CASSPTGQPTHGYTF. The CDR3 coding sequence is TGCGCCAGCAGCCCGACAGGTCAGCCGACCCATGGCTACACCTTC. Complete variable domain (other parts from reference TRBV5-1 and TRBJ1-2): KAGVTQTPRYLIKTRGQQVTLSCSPISGHRSVSWYQQTPGQGLQFLFEYFSETQRNKGNFPGRFSGRQFSNSRSEMNVSTLELGDSALYLCASSPTGQPTHGYTFGSGTRLTVV.

J is TRBJ2-7 and V is TRBV9, with D possibly being TRBD1 (5 bases). V was trimmed by 0 bases and J by 5 bases, leaving 15 bases between them. Germline values: CDR1 SGDLS, CDR2 YYNGEE. The CDR3 sequence is 15 residues long. CDR3 DNA: TGTGCCAGCAGCGTAGCGACAGCTAGTATCCACGAGCAGTACTTC. Translation: CASSVATASIHEQYF.

V gene TRBV11-3 combines with J gene TRBJ1-2, with unresolved D. Germline loops: CDR1 SGHNT, CDR2 YENEEA. This CDR3 comprises 14 residues. Trimming took 5 bases from V and 7 from J, leaving 17 bases between them. This CDR3 reads CASSLPPRDPGYTF. The DNA of the CDR3 is TGTGCCAGCAGCCTCCCGCCTCGGGATCCTGGCTACACCTTC.

CDR3 nucleotide sequence: TGTGCCAGCAGCTTGCGGGGGGTGTACACCGGGGAGCTGTTTTTT. It encodes CASSLRGVYTGELFF. This chain connects TRBV11-2 to TRBJ2-2, with 8 bases aligning to TRBD2. The CDR3 runs to 15 residues. J was trimmed by 3 bases and V by 3 bases; bases with no gene match: 3. CDR1 SGHAT and CDR2 FQNNGV come from the germline V gene. Together with reference TRBV11-2 and TRBJ2-2, the CDR3 gives the full variable domain: EAGVAQSPRYKIIEKRQSVAFWCNPISGHATLYWYQQILGQGPKLLIQFQNNGVVDDSQLPKDRFSAERLKGVDSTLKIQPAKLEDSAVYLCASSLRGVYTGELFFGEGSRLTVL.

This chain links TRBV4-2 with TRBJ2-3, with 10 nucleotides matching TRBD2. V gave up 0 bases and J gave up 5 bases; unmatched junction bases: 11. CDR3 length: 18 residues. Germline V gene lookup returns CDR1 LGHNA and CDR2 YNFKEQ. The CDR3 coding sequence is TGTGCCAGCAGCCAAGAAGTCGCACTAGCGGGAATTCGAGATACGCAGTATTTT. Protein sequence: CASSQEVALAGIRDTQYF.

The chain has TRBV5-1 and TRBJ2-2, with 10 nucleotides matching TRBD2. The CDR3 covers 17 residues. Germline values: CDR1 SGHRS, CDR2 YFSETQ. V lost 4 bases, J lost 5 bases, and 11 bases stayed unmatched. The CDR3 here is CASSRWSGGAGTGELFF. The CDR3 DNA reads TGCGCCAGCAGCCGTTGGAGCGGGGGGGCCGGAACCGGGGAGCTGTTTTTT.

V is TRBV7-2 and J is TRBJ2-3, with 8 nucleotides matching TRBD2. This CDR3 has 18 residues. The V gene's germline CDR1 is SGHTA and CDR2 FQGNSA. Trimming took 1 base from V and 2 from J; bases not matched to a gene: 11. CDR3 sequence reads: CASSLDPSGYSATDTQYF. In DNA, the CDR3 is TGTGCCAGCAGCTTAGACCCTAGCGGGTATTCGGCCACAGATACGCAGTATTTT.

This chain connects TRBV7-9 to TRBJ1-1; TRBD1 might be the D (6 bases). V lost 5 bases, J lost 4 bases, and 20 bases lay in between. The CDR3 has 16 residues. CDR1 is SEHNR and CDR2 is FQNEAQ in the germline V gene (reference sequence). The CDR3 here is CASSPTLTGLGTEAFF. The CDR3 nucleotides read TGTGCCAGCAGCCCCACTTTAACAGGGTTGGGCACTGAAGCTTTCTTT.

The chain links TRBV15 to TRBJ2-5, with 11 bases lining up with TRBD2. The J call may be incorrect, as the DNA end agrees better with TRBJ2-7. CDR1 is LNHNV, CDR2 YYDKDF, per germline (reference sequence). This CDR3 is built from 16 residues. The CDR3, as DNA: TGTGCCACCAGCAGGATACTAGCGGGAGTCGCCTACGAGCAGTACTTC. It yields the protein CATSRILAGVAYEQYF.

This chain connects TRBV10-1 to TRBJ2-2; 9 bases are a match to TRBD1. CDR1 is WNHNN and CDR2 is SYGVQD in the germline V gene (reference sequence). With V trimmed by 2 bases and J by 1 base, 2 bases remained unmatched. The CDR3 runs to 16 residues. Here the CDR3 DNA reads TGCGCCAGCAGTGAGAAGGGACAGGGGAACACCGGGGAGCTGTTTTTT. This codes for CASSEKGQGNTGELFF.

The chain couples TRBV4-3 to TRBJ1-2; 7 bases are shared with TRBD1. V lost 6 bases to trimming and J lost 3 bases; unmatched junction nucleotides: 13. Germline CDR1 and CDR2: LGHNA and YSLEER. This CDR3 is built from 16 residues. As DNA, the CDR3 is TGCGCCAGCAGACCAAGCGGAATAGGGGGCGACTATGGCTACACCTTC. Encoded protein: CASRPSGIGGDYGYTF.

The sample holds one count of this clone. The chain employs TRBV7-3 and TRBJ2-3; 8 bases line up with TRBD2. V was pared by 5 bases and J by 0 bases, with 1 base of the junction left unmatched. This CDR3 has 14 amino acids. Germline CDR1 and CDR2: SGHTA and FQGTGA. In DNA form, the CDR3 reads TGTGCCAGCAGCCCGGGGGGGAGCACAGATACGCAGTATTTT. Translating it yields CASSPGGSTDTQYF.